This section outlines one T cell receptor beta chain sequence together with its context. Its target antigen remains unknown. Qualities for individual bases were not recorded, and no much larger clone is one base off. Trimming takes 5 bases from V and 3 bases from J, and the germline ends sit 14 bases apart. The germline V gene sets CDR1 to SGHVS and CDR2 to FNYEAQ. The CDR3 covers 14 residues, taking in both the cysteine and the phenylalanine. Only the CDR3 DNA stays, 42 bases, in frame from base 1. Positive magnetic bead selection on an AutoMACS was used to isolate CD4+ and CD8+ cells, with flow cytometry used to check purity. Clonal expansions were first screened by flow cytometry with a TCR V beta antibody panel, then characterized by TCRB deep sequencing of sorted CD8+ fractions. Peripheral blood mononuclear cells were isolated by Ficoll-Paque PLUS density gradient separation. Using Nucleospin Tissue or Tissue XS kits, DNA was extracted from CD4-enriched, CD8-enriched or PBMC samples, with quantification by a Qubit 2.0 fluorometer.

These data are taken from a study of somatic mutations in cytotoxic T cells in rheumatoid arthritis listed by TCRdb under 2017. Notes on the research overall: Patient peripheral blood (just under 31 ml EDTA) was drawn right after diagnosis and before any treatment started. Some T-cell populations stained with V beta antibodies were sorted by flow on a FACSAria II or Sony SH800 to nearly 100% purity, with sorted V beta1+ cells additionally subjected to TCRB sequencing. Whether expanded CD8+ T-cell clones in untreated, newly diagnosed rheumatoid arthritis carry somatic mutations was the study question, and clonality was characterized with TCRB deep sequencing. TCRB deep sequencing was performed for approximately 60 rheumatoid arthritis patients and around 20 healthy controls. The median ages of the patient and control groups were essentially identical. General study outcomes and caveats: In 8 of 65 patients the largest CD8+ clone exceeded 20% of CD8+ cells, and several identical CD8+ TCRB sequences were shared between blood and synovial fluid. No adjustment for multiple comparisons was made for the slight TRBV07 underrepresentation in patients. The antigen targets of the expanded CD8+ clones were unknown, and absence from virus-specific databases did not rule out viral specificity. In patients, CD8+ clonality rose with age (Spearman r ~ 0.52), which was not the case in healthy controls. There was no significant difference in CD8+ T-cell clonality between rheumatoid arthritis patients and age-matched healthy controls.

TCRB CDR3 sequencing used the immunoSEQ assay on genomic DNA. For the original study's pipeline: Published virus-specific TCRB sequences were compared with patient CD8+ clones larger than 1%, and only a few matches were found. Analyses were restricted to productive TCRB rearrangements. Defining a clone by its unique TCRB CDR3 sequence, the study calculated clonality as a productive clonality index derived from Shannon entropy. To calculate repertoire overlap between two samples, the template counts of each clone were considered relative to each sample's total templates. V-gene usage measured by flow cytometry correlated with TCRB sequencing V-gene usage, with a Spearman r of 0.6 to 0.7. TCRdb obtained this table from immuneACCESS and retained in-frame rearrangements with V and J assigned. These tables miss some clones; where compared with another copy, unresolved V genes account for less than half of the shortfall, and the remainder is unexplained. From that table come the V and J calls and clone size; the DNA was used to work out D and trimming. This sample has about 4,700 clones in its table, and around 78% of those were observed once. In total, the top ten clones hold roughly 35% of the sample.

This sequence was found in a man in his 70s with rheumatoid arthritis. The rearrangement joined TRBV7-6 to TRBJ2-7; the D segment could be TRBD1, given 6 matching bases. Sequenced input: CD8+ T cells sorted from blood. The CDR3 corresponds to CASSLGQRSYEQYF. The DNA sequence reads TGTGCCAGCAGCCTTGGACAGAGGAGCTACGAGCAGTACTTC.